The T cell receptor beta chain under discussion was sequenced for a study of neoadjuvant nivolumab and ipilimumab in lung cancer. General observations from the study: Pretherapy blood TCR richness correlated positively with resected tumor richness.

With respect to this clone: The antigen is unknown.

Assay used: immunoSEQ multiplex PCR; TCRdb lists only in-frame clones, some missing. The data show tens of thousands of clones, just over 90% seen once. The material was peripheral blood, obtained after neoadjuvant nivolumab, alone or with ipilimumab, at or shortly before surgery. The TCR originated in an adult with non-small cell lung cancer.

The CDR3 reads CASKTTGTLKAEQFF. CDR3 nucleotide sequence: TGTGCCAGCAAAACTACCGGGACGCTAAAGGCTGAGCAGTTCTTC. V usage is TRBV18 and J usage is TRBJ2-1; the D call may be TRBD1 or TRBD2 (5 bases each). The CDR3 is made up of 15 amino acids. V was pared by 8 bases and J by 9 bases, with 23 bases between. From germline, CDR1 is KGHSH and CDR2 LQKENI.